This TCR beta chain originates from a study of blood T cell repertoires in COVID-19. Whole-study context: Sources were T cells, B-cell-depleted T cells, or PBMCs; the material itself was cDNA or gDNA.

CDR3 length: 18 amino acids. Germline loops: CDR1 MGHDK, CDR2 SYGVNS. V lost 4 bases and J lost 2, with 18 bases in between. Per the original data handling: How many nucleated cells were present was estimated from reference gene primer amplification. Here immunoSEQ multiplex PCR was the method, and the copy in TCRdb shows in-frame clones only, minus some. Clone size and the V and J calls come from that table; the DNA yielded D and trimming. Here the sample spans 150,000 to 200,000 clones, over 75% being singletons. The chain carries TRBV25-1 and TRBJ2-6, with D possibly matching TRBD2 (6 bases). The sample consisted of peripheral blood. The clonotype was recovered from a human donor with active or convalescent COVID-19. The donor label of this sample is uncertain. The CDR3 region is CASSANRDSLTGANVLTF. The DNA for the CDR3 is TGTGCCAGCAGTGCGAATCGGGACTCCCTGACTGGGGCCAACGTCCTGACTTTC.